The 28 T cell receptor beta chains below come from one sample, sequenced in a study of spatial heterogeneity in lung cancer. Indicated time point: blood at routine non-recurrence follow-up after resection. TCRdb itself ran the 5' RACE reads through MiXCR, one entry per CDR3 protein. The sample records just over 70,000 distinct CDR3 sequences, approximately 9% being singletons. Here the sequenced sample was PBMCs, taken at follow-up. The receptors stem from a female donor with early-stage non-small cell lung cancer.

This clonotype was recorded at least ten times. CDR3 bases: TGCACCTCGAAGGGACAGGGGTTTGAGCAGTTCTTC. Translation gives CTSKGQGFEQFF. This rearrangement joins TRBV29-1 to TRBJ2-1; 10 nucleotides match TRBD1. This CDR3 spans 12 amino acids. CDR1 SQVTM and CDR2 ANQGSEA come from the germline V gene.

This clonotype came up many times. V and J are TRBV2 and TRBJ1-5, with unresolved D. In germline, CDR1 is SNHLY, CDR2 FYNNEI. V lost 3 bases, J lost 2 bases, and 8 bases lay in between. The CDR3 length is 14 residues. CDR3 bases: TGTGCCAGCAGTGAGGGAATCGGCAATCAGCCCCAGCATTTT. Amino acids: CASSEGIGNQPQHF. The variable domain in full, with the rest retrieved from reference TRBV2 and TRBJ1-5, is EPEVTQTPSHQVTQMGQEVILRCVPISNHLYFYWYRQILGQKVEFLVSFYNNEISEKSEIFDDQFSVERPDGSNFTLKIRSTKLEDSAMYFCASSEGIGNQPQHFGDGTRLSIL.

The count of this clonotype is one. This may arise from a read error, as a much more abundant clone is one base away. The genes are TRBV10-3 and TRBJ2-4; 10 nucleotides agree with TRBD2. The length of the CDR3 is 14 residues. CDR1 is ENHRY and CDR2 is SYGVKD in the germline V gene. CDR3 sequence: CAISPGTSANIRYF. The CDR3 DNA reads TGTGCCATCAGCCCCGGGACTAGCGCAAACATTCGGTACTTC.

The CDR3 sequence: CASRPIYDYEQYF. The CDR3 DNA is TGTGCCAGCAGGCCGATCTACGACTACGAGCAGTACTTC. The V gene is TRBV2, the J gene TRBJ2-7; D is undetermined. CDR3 length equals 13 residues. The germline CDR1 and CDR2 sequences are SNHLY and FYNNEI. Trimming stripped 6 bases from V and 3 bases from J, with 12 bases between.

This clonotype has ten or more counts. The V call is TRBV18, the J call TRBJ1-1; the match to TRBD1 covers 7 bases. The germline CDR1 and CDR2 sequences are KGHSH and LQKENI. V was pared by 1 base and J by 0 bases, with 8 bases of the junction left unmatched. The CDR3 has 17 residues. The CDR3 here is CASSPLGGTVLNTEAFF. In nucleotides, the CDR3 is TGTGCCAGCTCACCACTTGGGGGGACAGTGCTGAACACTGAAGCTTTCTTT.

The chain links TRBV11-2 to TRBJ2-1; 10 positions match TRBD2. V lost 3 bases and J lost 4; bases outside the gene matches: 3. In germline, CDR1 is SGHAT, CDR2 FQNNGV. CDR3 size: 15 residues. The DNA of the CDR3 is TGTGCCAGCAGCTTTAGCGGGAGGAGGTACAATGAGCAGTTCTTC. Translation gives CASSFSGRRYNEQFF.

There are many counts of this clonotype. The rearrangement links TRBV6-5 to TRBJ2-3; perhaps D is TRBD1 or TRBD2 (5 bases each). V lost 6 bases and J lost 5, with 18 bases in between. The germline V gene has CDR1 MNHEY and CDR2 SVGAGI. The CDR3 extends over 15 amino acids. CDR3 sequence (DNA): TGTGCCAGCAGAAGGACTGGGGCAGGTCGAGATACGCAGTATTTT. Translated, it gives CASRRTGAGRDTQYF.

This clonotype was counted at least ten times. The chain links TRBV2 to TRBJ2-5; 9 nucleotides match TRBD2. Germline trimming cut 1 base from V and 2 bases from J; bases unmatched to any gene: 8. This CDR3 has 17 amino acids. Looked up from germline, CDR1 is SNHLY and CDR2 is FYNNEI. The CDR3 protein is CASSEGSAGGRQETQYF. CDR3 bases: TGTGCCAGCAGTGAAGGGTCGGCGGGAGGGCGACAAGAGACCCAGTACTTC.

This clonotype was recorded at least ten times. The genes are TRBV12-3 or TRBV12-4 and TRBJ2-1; TRBD2 aligns across 9 bases. This CDR3 has 13 amino acids. V lost 3 bases and J lost 9; bases outside the gene matches: 3. CDR3 in amino acids: CASSFAGGSEQFF. In DNA form, the CDR3 reads TGTGCCAGCAGTTTTGCGGGAGGGAGTGAGCAGTTCTTC.

This clonotype was picked up many times. The chain couples TRBV29-1 to TRBJ2-1, with D possibly matching TRBD2 (6 bases). V lost 2 bases to trimming and J lost 5 bases, with 16 bases between them. The CDR3 length is 15 residues. The germline V gene encodes CDR1 SQVTM and CDR2 ANQGSEA. CDR3 protein: CSVEWGSGGHNEQFF. The DNA for the CDR3 is TGCAGCGTTGAATGGGGTAGCGGAGGCCACAATGAGCAGTTCTTC.

Ten or more counts support this clonotype. V usage is TRBV7-9 and J usage is TRBJ2-6, with D uncertain. The CDR3 loop spans 15 amino acids. Germline V gene lookup returns CDR1 SEHNR and CDR2 FQNEAQ (reference sequence). V lost 5 bases, J lost 0 bases, and 8 bases lay in between. The CDR3 is CASSQRASGANVLTF. In DNA form, the CDR3 reads TGTGCCAGCAGCCAACGCGCCTCTGGGGCCAACGTCCTGACTTTC.

This clonotype was counted ten times or more. The chain employs TRBV19 and TRBJ2-1; possibly TRBD1 for D (5 bases). This CDR3 has 13 amino acids. Trimming removed 7 bases from V and 7 bases from J, with 14 bases in between. Looked up from germline, CDR1 is LNHDA and CDR2 is SQIVND (reference sequence). This CDR3 is CASTLGRTNEQFF. CDR3 bases: TGTGCCAGTACTTTGGGCAGGACAAATGAGCAGTTCTTC. Full variable domain (rest looked up from reference TRBV19 and TRBJ2-1): DGGITQSPKYLFRKEGQNVTLSCEQNLNHDAMYWYRQDPGQGLRLIYYSQIVNDFQKGDIAEGYSVSREKKESFPLTVTSAQKNPTAFYLCASTLGRTNEQFFGPGTRLTVL.

This clonotype has ten or more counts. In DNA form, the CDR3 reads TGCGCCAGCAGCTTGGCTGTAAGCTCCTACGAGCAGTACTTC. This gives the protein CASSLAVSSYEQYF. The rearrangement links TRBV5-1 to TRBJ2-7; D gene unclear. The CDR3 spans 14 residues. The germline gives CDR1 SGHRS, CDR2 YFSETQ. Trimming cost V 0 bases and J 0 bases, with 7 bases left between them. Drawing the rest from reference TRBV5-1 and TRBJ2-7, the complete variable domain is KAGVTQTPRYLIKTRGQQVTLSCSPISGHRSVSWYQQTPGQGLQFLFEYFSETQRNKGNFPGRFSGRQFSNSRSEMNVSTLELGDSALYLCASSLAVSSYEQYFGPGTRLTVT.

With respect to this clonotype: Sequence at one end of the junction differs from germline and may be a read error. The V and J genes are TRBV11-2 and TRBJ2-5, with 7 bases lining up with TRBD1. From germline, CDR1 is SGHAT and CDR2 FQNNGV. The CDR3 is made up of 13 amino acids. The CDR3 spells CTSSLRGQETQYF. The CDR3 nucleotides are TGTACCAGCAGCCTCAGGGGGCAAGAGACCCAGTACTTC. Based on the CDR3 plus reference TRBV11-2 and TRBJ2-5, the full variable domain is EAGVAQSPRYKIIEKRQSVAFWCNPISGHATLYWYQQILGQGPKLLIQFQNNGVVDDSQLPKDRFSAERLKGVDSTLKIQPAKLEDSAVYLCTSSLRGQETQYFGPGTRLLVL.

This clonotype has at least ten counts. This chain links TRBV6-5 with TRBJ2-3; 7 bases are a match to TRBD2. CDR3 length: 17 residues. V dropped 2 bases and J dropped 0; count of bases not matched to a gene: 8. Germline-derived CDR1 and CDR2 are MNHEY and SVGAGI. The CDR3 DNA is TGTGCCAGCAGTTACGGGACTACCTATGCTAGCACAGATACGCAGTATTTT. It is translated as CASSYGTTYASTDTQYF.

This clonotype appeared many times. The chain recombines TRBV19 with TRBJ1-5; tentatively, D is TRBD1 (6 bases). Trimming cost V 5 bases and J 0 bases, with 8 bases left between them. CDR3 length equals 14 residues. CDR1 and CDR2 from the germline V gene are LNHDA and SQIVND (reference sequence). The CDR3 is CASSDRNSNQPQHF. CDR3 DNA: TGTGCCAGTAGTGACAGGAATAGCAATCAGCCCCAGCATTTT.

This clonotype turned up a few times. The chain joins TRBV5-1 to TRBJ2-5, with D unclear. With 4 bases removed from V and 2 bases from J, the gap between germline ends came to 12 bases. Germline V lookup: CDR1 SGHRS, CDR2 YFSETQ. The CDR3 loop spans 14 amino acids. CDR3 nucleotide sequence: TGCGCCAGCAGCGGCGTGGACGGTCAAGAGACCCAGTACTTC. Translation: CASSGVDGQETQYF.

This clonotype occurred many times. The chain combines TRBV7-9 with TRBJ2-1; D is unclear. CDR3 length: 12 residues. The germline V gene encodes CDR1 SEHNR and CDR2 FQNEAQ (reference sequence). Trimming took 5 bases from V and 12 from J, leaving 14 bases between them. CDR3 coding DNA: TGTGCCAGCAGCCCTGGGAACCGAAGGCAGTTCTTC. It translates to CASSPGNRRQFF.

This chain links TRBV3-1 with TRBJ2-5; D remains ambiguous. V shed 0 bases and J shed 2 bases, with 4 bases lying between them. Germline lookup yields CDR1 LGHDT and CDR2 YNNKEL (reference sequence). The CDR3 sequence is 13 residues long. The CDR3 DNA is TGTGCCAGCAGCCAAGATCAACAAGAGACCCAGTACTTC. It yields the protein CASSQDQQETQYF.

The CDR3: CATSFISGGRSYEQYF. The CDR3, as DNA: TGTGCCACCAGCTTCATATCAGGGGGTAGATCCTACGAGCAGTACTTC. The chain has TRBV24-1 and TRBJ2-7; 7 positions agree with TRBD1. Germline V CDR1 and CDR2: KGHDR, SFDVKD. V lost 7 bases to trimming and J lost 1 base; unmatched junction nucleotides: 12. The CDR3 is made up of 16 amino acids.

This clonotype was counted between two and nine times. V is TRBV9 and J is TRBJ1-1; D gene unclear. V lost 0 bases and J lost 4, with 13 bases in between. Germline CDR1 SGDLS, CDR2 YYNGEE. CDR3 length equals 15 residues. The CDR3 sequence is CASSVDVREITEAFF. CDR3 nucleotides: TGTGCCAGCAGCGTAGACGTGCGGGAAATCACTGAAGCTTTCTTT.

This clonotype was picked up many times. The gene calls are TRBV2 and TRBJ2-3; the D gene is possibly TRBD2 (6 bases). This CDR3 spans 14 amino acids. From germline, CDR1 is SNHLY and CDR2 FYNNEI. The V end lost 7 bases, the J end lost 0 bases, and 11 bases lay between the germline ends. DNA for the CDR3: TGTGCCAGCAAGGAGGGACTTAGCACAGATACGCAGTATTTT. Encoded protein: CASKEGLSTDTQYF. Using reference TRBV2 and TRBJ2-3 for the parts outside the CDR3, the full variable domain is EPEVTQTPSHQVTQMGQEVILRCVPISNHLYFYWYRQILGQKVEFLVSFYNNEISEKSEIFDDQFSVERPDGSNFTLKIRSTKLEDSAMYFCASKEGLSTDTQYFGPGTRLTVL.

The chain has TRBV20-1 and TRBJ2-3, with D hard to call. Germline V gives CDR1 DFQATT, CDR2 SNEGSKA (reference sequence). The CDR3 is made up of 14 amino acids. The germline V and J ends were trimmed by 0 bases and 3 bases, with 10 bases remaining between them. In nucleotides, the CDR3 is TGCAGTGCTAGAGATCAAGGAGTGACAGATACGCAGTATTTT. Residues: CSARDQGVTDTQYF.

At least ten counts were recorded for this clonotype. The chain combines TRBV6-2 or TRBV6-3 with TRBJ2-5; 11 bases line up with TRBD2. The V gene end was trimmed by 5 bases and the J gene end by 2 bases; junction bases not matched to a gene: 1. This CDR3 contains 14 residues. Germline values: CDR1 MNHEY, CDR2 SVGEGT. The CDR3 loop reads CASSGTSGQETQYF. CDR3 sequence (DNA): TGTGCCAGCAGTGGGACTAGCGGACAAGAGACCCAGTACTTC.

This chain connects TRBV28 to TRBJ1-1; the D gene is possibly TRBD1 (6 bases). This CDR3 has 13 residues. In germline, CDR1 is MDHEN, CDR2 SYDVKM. V was clipped by 6 bases and J by 1 base, with 9 bases between them. CDR3 in DNA: TGTGCCAGCAGCGGGACATCGAACACTGAAGCTTTCTTT. It yields the protein CASSGTSNTEAFF.

The J gene is TRBJ2-1, the V gene TRBV10-2; 11 bases match TRBD2. Per germline, CDR1 WSHSY and CDR2 SAAADI. V lost 8 bases, J lost 7 bases, and 10 bases stayed unmatched. The CDR3 length is 15 residues. Written as DNA, the CDR3 is TGCGCCAGCTGCCCTTCCGGGACTAGCGGAAATGAGCAGTTCTTC. It yields the protein CASCPSGTSGNEQFF.

This chain uses TRBV28 with TRBJ1-1; TRBD1 is a possible D gene (5 bases). Per germline, CDR1 MDHEN and CDR2 SYDVKM. Trimming cost V 8 bases and J 3 bases, with 19 bases left between them. This CDR3 contains 15 residues. The CDR3 loop is CASPPGGGAYTEAFF. The CDR3 bases are TGTGCCAGCCCCCCCGGAGGAGGGGCCTACACTGAAGCTTTCTTT.

This clonotype was seen only a few times. The chain has TRBV5-1 and TRBJ2-7; 11 bases match TRBD1. CDR1 is SGHRS, CDR2 YFSETQ, per germline. The CDR3 sequence is 16 residues long. The V segment lost 7 bases and the J segment 3 bases; nucleotides outside the gene matches: 12. The CDR3 region has the DNA TGCGCCAGCTCTCCTCGGACAGGGGGCGAAGGCTACGAGCAGTACTTC. Residues: CASSPRTGGEGYEQYF.